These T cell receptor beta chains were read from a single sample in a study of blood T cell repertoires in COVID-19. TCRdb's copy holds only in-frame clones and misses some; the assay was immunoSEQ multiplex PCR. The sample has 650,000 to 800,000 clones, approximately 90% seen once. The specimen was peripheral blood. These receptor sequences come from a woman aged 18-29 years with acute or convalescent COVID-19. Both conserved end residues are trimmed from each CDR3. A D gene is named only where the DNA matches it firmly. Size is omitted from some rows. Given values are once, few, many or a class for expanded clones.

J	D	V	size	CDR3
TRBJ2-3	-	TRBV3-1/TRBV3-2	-	ASSQDVRTQY
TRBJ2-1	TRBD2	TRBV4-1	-	ASSRGPSLAGDFNEQF
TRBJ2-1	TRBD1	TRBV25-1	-	ASSYRGSYNEQF
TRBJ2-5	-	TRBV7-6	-	ASSLDPPTGETQY
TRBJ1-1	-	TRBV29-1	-	SVDGQLNTEAF
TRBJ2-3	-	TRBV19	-	ASRGQFFTDTQY
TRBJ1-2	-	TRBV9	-	ASSGASYT
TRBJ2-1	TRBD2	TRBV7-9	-	ASSFRGGAPEQF
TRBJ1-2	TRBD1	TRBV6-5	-	ASSPGQANYGYT
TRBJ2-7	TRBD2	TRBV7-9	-	ASSPPGGFHEQY
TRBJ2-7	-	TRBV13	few	ASSLGTRRGEQY
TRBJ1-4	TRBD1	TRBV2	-	ASRDRVDEKLF
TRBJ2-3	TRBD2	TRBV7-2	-	ASSWSRLATPQDTQY
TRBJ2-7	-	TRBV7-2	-	ASSLVAGRGHQEQY
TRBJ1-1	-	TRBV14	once	ASSQDGRKGLSQAEAF
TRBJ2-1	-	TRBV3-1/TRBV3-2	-	ASSQGRQPYNEQF
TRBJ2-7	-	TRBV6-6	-	ASSQTPSYEQY
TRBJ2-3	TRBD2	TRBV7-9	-	ASTTSGGPSDTQY
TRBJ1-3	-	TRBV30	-	AWSAPGVLRNTIY
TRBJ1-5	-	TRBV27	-	ASSLQGSNQPQH
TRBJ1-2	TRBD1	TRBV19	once	ASRLAWDSLYGYT
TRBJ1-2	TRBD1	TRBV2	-	ASSDRGLLEYGYT
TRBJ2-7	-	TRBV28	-	ASITRRDPEYEQY
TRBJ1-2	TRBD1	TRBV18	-	ASSPGQGEDGYT
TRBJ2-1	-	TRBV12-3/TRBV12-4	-	ASSLYNEQF
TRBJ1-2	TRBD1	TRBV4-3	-	ASSQVRDSNIGYT
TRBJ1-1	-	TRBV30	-	AWGTQGYTEAF
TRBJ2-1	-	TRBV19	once	ASSGQSSYNEQF
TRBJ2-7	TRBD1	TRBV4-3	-	ASSQVIGQGVPYEQY
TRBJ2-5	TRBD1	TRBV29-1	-	SVEGDRGLQETQY
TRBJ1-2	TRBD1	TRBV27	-	ASKTGWGYGYT
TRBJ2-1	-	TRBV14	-	ASSQQGEQF
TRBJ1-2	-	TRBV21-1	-	ASISWGDRGYT
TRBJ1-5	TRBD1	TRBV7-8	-	ASRPDRGRGQPQH